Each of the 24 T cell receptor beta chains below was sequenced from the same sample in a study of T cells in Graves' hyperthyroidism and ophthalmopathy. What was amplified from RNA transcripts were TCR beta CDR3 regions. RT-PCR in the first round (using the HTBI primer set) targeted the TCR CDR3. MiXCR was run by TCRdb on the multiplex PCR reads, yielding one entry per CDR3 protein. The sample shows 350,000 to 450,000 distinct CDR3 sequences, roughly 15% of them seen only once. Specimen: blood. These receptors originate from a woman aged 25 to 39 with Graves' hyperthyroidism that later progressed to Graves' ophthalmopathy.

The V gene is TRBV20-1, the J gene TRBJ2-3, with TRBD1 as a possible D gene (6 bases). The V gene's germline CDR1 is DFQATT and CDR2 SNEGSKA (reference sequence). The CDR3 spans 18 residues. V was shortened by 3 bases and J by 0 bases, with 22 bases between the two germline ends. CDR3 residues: CSARGTGIQRISTDTQYF. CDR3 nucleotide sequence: TGCAGTGCTAGGGGTACAGGGATCCAGCGAATTAGCACAGATACGCAGTATTTT.

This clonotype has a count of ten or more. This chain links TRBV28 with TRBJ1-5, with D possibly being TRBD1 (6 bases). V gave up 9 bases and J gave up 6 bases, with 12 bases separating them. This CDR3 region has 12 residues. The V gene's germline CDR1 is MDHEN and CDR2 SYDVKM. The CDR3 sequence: CASLRGAQPQHF. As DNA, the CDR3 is TGTGCCAGTTTGAGGGGGGCTCAGCCCCAGCATTTT.

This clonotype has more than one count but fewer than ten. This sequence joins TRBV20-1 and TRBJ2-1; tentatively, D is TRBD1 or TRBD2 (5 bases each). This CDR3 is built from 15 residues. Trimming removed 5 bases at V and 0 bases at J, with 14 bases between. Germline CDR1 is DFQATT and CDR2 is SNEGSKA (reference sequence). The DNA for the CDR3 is TGCAGTGCTTTTGAGGGGAAAAGCTCCTACAATGAGCAGTTCTTC. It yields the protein CSAFEGKSSYNEQFF.

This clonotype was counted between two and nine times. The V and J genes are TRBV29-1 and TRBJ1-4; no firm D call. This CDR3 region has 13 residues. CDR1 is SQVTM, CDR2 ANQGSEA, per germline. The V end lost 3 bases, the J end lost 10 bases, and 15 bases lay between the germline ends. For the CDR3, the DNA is TGCAGCGTTGAGAGACGGGGAGACGGAAAACTGTTTTTT. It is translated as CSVERRGDGKLFF.

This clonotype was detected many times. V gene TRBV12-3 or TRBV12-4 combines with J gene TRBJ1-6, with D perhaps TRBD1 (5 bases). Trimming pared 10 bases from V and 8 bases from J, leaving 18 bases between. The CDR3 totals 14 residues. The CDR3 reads CATRGNQGDSPLHF. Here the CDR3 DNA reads TGTGCCACTCGGGGAAACCAGGGTGATTCACCCCTCCACTTT.

The CDR3 spells CASSQGAGGPRGNEQFF. CDR3 sequence (DNA): TGCGCCAGCAGCCAAGGAGCGGGGGGGCCCCGCGGCAATGAGCAGTTCTTC. V is TRBV4-1 and J is TRBJ2-1, with 10 nucleotides matching TRBD2. Germline V lookup: CDR1 MGHRA, CDR2 YSYEKL. The CDR3 extends over 17 amino acids. Trimming at V came to 1 base and at J to 6 bases, leaving 9 bases not matched to a gene.

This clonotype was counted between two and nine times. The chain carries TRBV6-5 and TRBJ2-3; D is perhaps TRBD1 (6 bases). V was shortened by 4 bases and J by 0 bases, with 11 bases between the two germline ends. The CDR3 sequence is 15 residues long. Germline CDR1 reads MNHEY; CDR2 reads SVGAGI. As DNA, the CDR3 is TGTGCCAGCAGTTCAGCAGGGGAGAGCACAGATACGCAGTATTTT. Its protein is CASSSAGESTDTQYF.

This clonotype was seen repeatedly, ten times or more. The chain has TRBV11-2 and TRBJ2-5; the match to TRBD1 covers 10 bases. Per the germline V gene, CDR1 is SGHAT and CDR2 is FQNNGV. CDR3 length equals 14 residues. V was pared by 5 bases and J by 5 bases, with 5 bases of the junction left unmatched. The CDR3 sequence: CASSPTGGGETQYF. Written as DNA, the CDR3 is TGTGCCAGCAGCCCGACAGGGGGCGGCGAGACCCAGTACTTC.

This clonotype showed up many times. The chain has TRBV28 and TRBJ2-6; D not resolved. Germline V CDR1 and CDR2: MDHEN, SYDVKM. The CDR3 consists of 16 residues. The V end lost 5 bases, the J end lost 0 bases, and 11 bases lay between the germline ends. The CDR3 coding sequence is TGTGCCAGCAGTGGATGGCTGGGCTCTGGGGCCAACGTCCTGACTTTC. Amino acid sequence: CASSGWLGSGANVLTF.

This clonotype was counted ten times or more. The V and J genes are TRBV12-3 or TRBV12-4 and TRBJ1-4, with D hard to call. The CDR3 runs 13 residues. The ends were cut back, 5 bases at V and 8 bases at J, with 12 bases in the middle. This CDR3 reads CASSSLVGEKLFF. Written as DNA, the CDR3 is TGTGCCAGCAGTAGTCTAGTGGGCGAAAAACTGTTTTTT.

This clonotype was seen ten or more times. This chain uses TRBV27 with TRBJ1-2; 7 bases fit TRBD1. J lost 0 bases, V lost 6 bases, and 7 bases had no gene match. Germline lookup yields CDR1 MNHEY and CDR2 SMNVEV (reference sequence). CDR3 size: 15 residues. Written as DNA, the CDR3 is TGTGCCAGCAGAAAGAGGGACAGCCCTAACTATGGCTACACCTTC. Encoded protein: CASRKRDSPNYGYTF.

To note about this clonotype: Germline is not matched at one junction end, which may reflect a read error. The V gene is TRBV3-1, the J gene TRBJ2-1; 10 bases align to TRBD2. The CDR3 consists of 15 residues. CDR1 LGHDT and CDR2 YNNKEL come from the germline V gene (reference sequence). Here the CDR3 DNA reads TGTGCCAGCAGTCAAGGGCTAGCGGGAGACAGGGAGCAGTTCTTC. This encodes CASSQGLAGDREQFF.

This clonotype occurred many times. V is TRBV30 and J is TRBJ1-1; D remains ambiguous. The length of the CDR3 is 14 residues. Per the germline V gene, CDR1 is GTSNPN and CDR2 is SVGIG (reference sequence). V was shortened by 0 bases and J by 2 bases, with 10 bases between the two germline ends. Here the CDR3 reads CAWSVVGINTEAFF. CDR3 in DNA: TGTGCCTGGAGTGTAGTGGGCATCAACACTGAAGCTTTCTTT.

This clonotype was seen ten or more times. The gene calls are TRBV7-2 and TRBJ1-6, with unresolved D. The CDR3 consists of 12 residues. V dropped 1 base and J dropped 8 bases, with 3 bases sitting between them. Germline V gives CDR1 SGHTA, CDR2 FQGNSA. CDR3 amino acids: CASSLGDSPLHF. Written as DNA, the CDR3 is TGTGCCAGCAGCTTAGGGGATTCACCCCTCCACTTT.

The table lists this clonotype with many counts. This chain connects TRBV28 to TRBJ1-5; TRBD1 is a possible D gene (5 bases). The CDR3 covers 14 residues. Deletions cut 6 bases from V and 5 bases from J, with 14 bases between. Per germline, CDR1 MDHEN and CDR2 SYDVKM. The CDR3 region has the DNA TGTGCCAGCAGCCGGGTCAACAGGTATCAGCCCCAGCATTTT. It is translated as CASSRVNRYQPQHF.

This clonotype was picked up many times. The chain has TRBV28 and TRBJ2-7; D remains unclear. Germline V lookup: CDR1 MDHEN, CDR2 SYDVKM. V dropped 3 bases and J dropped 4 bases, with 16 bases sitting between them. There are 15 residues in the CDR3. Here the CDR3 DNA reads TGTGCCAGCAGTTTCCCTGGAAGATTTCTATACGAGCAGTACTTC. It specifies CASSFPGRFLYEQYF.

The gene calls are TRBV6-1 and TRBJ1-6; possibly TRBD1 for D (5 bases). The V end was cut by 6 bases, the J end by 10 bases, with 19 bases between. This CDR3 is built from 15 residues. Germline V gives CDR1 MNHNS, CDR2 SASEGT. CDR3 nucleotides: TGTGCCAGCAGACCTCAGGGCGGAGCGGGATCACCCCTCCACTTT. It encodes CASRPQGGAGSPLHF.

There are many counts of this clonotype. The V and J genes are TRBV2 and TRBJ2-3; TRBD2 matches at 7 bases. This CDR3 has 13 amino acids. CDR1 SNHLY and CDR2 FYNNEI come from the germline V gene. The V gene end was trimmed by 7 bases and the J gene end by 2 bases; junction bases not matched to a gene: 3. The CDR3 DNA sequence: TGTGCCAGCATGGGGGGGAACACAGATACGCAGTATTTT. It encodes CASMGGNTDTQYF.

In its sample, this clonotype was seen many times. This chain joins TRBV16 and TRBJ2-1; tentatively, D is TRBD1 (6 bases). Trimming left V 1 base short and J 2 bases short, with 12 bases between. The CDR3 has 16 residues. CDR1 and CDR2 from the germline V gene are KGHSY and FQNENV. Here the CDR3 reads CASSQYRDAPYNEQFF. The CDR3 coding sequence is TGTGCCAGCAGCCAATACAGGGATGCCCCCTACAATGAGCAGTTCTTC.

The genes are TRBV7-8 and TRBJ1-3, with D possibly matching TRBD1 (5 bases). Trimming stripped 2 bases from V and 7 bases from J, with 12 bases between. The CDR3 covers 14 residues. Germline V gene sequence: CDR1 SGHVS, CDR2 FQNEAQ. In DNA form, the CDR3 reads TGTGCCAGCAGCTTACAGGGAACCAGGAACACCATATATTTT. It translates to CASSLQGTRNTIYF.

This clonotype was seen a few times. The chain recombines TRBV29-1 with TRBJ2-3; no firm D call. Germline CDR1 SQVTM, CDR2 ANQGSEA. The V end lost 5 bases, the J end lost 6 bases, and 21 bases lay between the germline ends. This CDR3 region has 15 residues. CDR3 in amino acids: CSVYLDSPARDTQYF. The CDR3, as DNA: TGCAGCGTTTACTTGGATTCTCCCGCCCGGGATACGCAGTATTTT.

CDR3 nucleotide sequence: TGTGCCAGCAGTTTTGTGGCGAGGGGGTACGAGCAGTACTTC. Its protein is CASSFVARGYEQYF. J is TRBJ2-7 and V is TRBV27, with a tentative D call TRBD1 (6 bases). This CDR3 comprises 14 residues. Germline values: CDR1 MNHEY, CDR2 SMNVEV (reference sequence). The germline V and J ends were trimmed by 3 bases and 4 bases, with 13 bases remaining between them.

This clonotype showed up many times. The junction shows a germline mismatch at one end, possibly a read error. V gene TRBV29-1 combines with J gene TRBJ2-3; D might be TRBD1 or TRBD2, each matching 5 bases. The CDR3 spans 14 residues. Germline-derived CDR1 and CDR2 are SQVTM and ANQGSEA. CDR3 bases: TGTGCATATGGTTCGGGGCAATGGACAGATACGCAGTATTTT. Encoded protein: CAYGSGQWTDTQYF.

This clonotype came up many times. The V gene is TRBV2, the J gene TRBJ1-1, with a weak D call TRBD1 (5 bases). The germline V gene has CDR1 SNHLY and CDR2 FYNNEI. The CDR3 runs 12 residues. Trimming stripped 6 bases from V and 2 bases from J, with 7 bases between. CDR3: CASRQGNTEAFF. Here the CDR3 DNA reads TGTGCCAGCAGGCAGGGTAACACTGAAGCTTTCTTT.